These 18 T cell receptor beta chains originate from one sample sequenced in a study of shared clonotypes between healthy human individuals. Profiling relied on immunoSEQ multiplex PCR, and the TCRdb table lists in-frame clones only, not all of them. The repertoire holds 2 million to 3 million clones, with roughly nine tenths as singletons. What was sequenced was naive CD4+ T cells sorted from blood. Subset of the sample: CD45RA+ positively selected. The receptors were gathered from a man between 18 and 29 years old in good health.

This chain uses TRBV7-9 with TRBJ2-6; perhaps TRBD1 as D (6 bases). Per germline, CDR1 SEHNR and CDR2 FQNEAQ (reference sequence). This CDR3 is built from 17 residues. Trimming removed 1 base from V and 0 bases from J, with 10 bases in between. The CDR3 nucleotides read TGTGCCAGCAGCTTAGGGACAGCCTTCTCTGGGGCCAACGTCCTGACTTTC. Residues: CASSLGTAFSGANVLTF.

This chain connects TRBV6-1 to TRBJ1-5; no reliable D call. The CDR3 totals 15 residues. Trimming cost V 3 bases and J 1 base, with 10 bases left between them. Germline V gene sequence: CDR1 MNHNS, CDR2 SASEGT. The CDR3 sequence: CASSELDGSNQPQHF. DNA for the CDR3: TGTGCCAGCAGTGAGTTGGACGGGAGCAATCAGCCCCAGCATTTT.

This clone was picked up one time. The rearrangement joins TRBV28 to TRBJ2-3, with TRBD1 as a possible D gene (6 bases). V was shortened by 2 bases and J by 1 base, with 7 bases between the two germline ends. The CDR3 sequence is 14 residues long. CDR1 and CDR2 (germline): MDHEN, SYDVKM. CDR3 in DNA: TGTGCCAGCAGTTTACCAGGGGGCACAGATACGCAGTATTTT. Translating it yields CASSLPGGTDTQYF.

This chain joins TRBV5-4 and TRBJ1-2, with TRBD1 identical over 7 bases. Germline V CDR1 and CDR2: SGHNT, YYREEE (reference sequence). CDR3 length: 14 residues. The V gene end was trimmed by 1 base and the J gene end by 3 bases; junction bases not matched to a gene: 3. This chain's CDR3 is CASSLHTGDYGYTF. The CDR3, as DNA: TGTGCCAGCAGCTTGCATACAGGGGACTATGGCTACACCTTC.

To note about this clone: This sample includes further DNA sequences coding for the same CDR3. This rearrangement joins TRBV5-1 to TRBJ1-4; D call uncertain. Germline CDR1 SGHRS, CDR2 YFSETQ. There are 14 residues in the CDR3. V lost 2 bases and J 0 bases, leaving 5 bases between the germline ends. Here the CDR3 DNA reads TGCGCCAGCAGCTTAGCCGCAACTAATGAAAAACTGTTTTTT. Amino acid sequence: CASSLAATNEKLFF.

This rearrangement joins TRBV30 to TRBJ2-5; D is undetermined. The V gene's germline CDR1 is GTSNPN and CDR2 SVGIG (reference sequence). The ends were cut back, 5 bases at V and 0 bases at J, with 4 bases in the middle. The CDR3 has 11 amino acids. The DNA of the CDR3 is TGTGCCTGGGGGTACCAAGAGACCCAGTACTTC. It yields the protein CAWGYQETQYF.

This chain uses TRBV7-2 with TRBJ2-1; 9 positions match TRBD1. The CDR3 is 15 residues long. Per germline, CDR1 SGHTA and CDR2 FQGNSA. V dropped 4 bases and J dropped 5; count of bases not matched to a gene: 6. As DNA, the CDR3 is TGTGCCAGCAGCTCGGACAGGGGAAAACACAATGAGCAGTTCTTC. Translating gives CASSSDRGKHNEQFF. Full variable domain (outside the CDR3, taken from reference TRBV7-2 and TRBJ2-1): GAGVSQSPSNKVTEKGKDVELRCDPISGHTALYWYRQSLGQGLEFLIYFQGNSAPDKSGLPSDRFSAERTGGSVSTLTIQRTQQEDSAVYLCASSSDRGKHNEQFFGPGTRLTVL.

A word on this clone: Other DNA sequences in the same sample also yield this CDR3. The chain uses TRBV5-1 and TRBJ2-7; D tentatively reads TRBD1 or TRBD2 (6 bases each). The CDR3 is made up of 13 amino acids. V lost 2 bases, J lost 2 bases, and 8 bases lay in between. Germline loops: CDR1 SGHRS, CDR2 YFSETQ. The chain's CDR3 is CASSLGGPYEQYF. The CDR3 nucleotides are TGCGCCAGCAGCTTAGGGGGGCCCTACGAGCAGTACTTC. Combining the CDR3 with reference TRBV5-1 and TRBJ2-7 gives the whole variable domain KAGVTQTPRYLIKTRGQQVTLSCSPISGHRSVSWYQQTPGQGLQFLFEYFSETQRNKGNFPGRFSGRQFSNSRSEMNVSTLELGDSALYLCASSLGGPYEQYFGPGTRLTVT.

The chain is built from TRBV5-1 and TRBJ2-5; D not resolved. Trimming stripped 5 bases from V and 5 bases from J, with 13 bases between. This CDR3 region has 13 residues. Per germline, CDR1 SGHRS and CDR2 YFSETQ. This CDR3 reads CASSKTVGETQYF. The CDR3 bases are TGCGCCAGCAGTAAAACAGTAGGCGAGACCCAGTACTTC.

The chain links TRBV27 to TRBJ2-7; D is possibly TRBD2 (6 bases). CDR1 and CDR2 from the germline V gene are MNHEY and SMNVEV (reference sequence). The CDR3 is 15 residues long. Trimming removed 3 bases from V and 3 bases from J, with 15 bases in between. Written as DNA, the CDR3 is TGTGCCAGCAGTTTTTTTCGGGGGTTGGACTACGAGCAGTACTTC. Its translation: CASSFFRGLDYEQYF.

Comment on this clone: The same CDR3 can be traced to other DNA sequences in this sample. The chain employs TRBV27 and TRBJ1-5, with no clear D. The germline V and J ends were trimmed by 4 bases and 1 base, with 5 bases remaining between them. The CDR3 runs 13 residues. The germline gives CDR1 MNHEY, CDR2 SMNVEV (reference sequence). The CDR3 spells CASSSGSNQPQHF. The CDR3 nucleotides are TGTGCCAGCAGTTCGGGAAGCAATCAGCCCCAGCATTTT.

Comment on this clone: The sample holds other DNA sequences that translate to the same CDR3. The chain recombines TRBV7-2 with TRBJ2-2, with a tentative D call TRBD2 (6 bases). CDR1 SGHTA and CDR2 FQGNSA come from the germline V gene. Trimming took off 1 base at V and 0 bases at J, with 6 bases between the two ends. The CDR3 is made up of 15 amino acids. The CDR3 region has the DNA TGTGCCAGCAGCTTAGTAGCGGCGAACACCGGGGAGCTGTTTTTT. Amino acids: CASSLVAANTGELFF.

The chain uses TRBV6-1 and TRBJ2-7, with 7 bases lining up with TRBD1. Germline trimming cut 6 bases from V and 0 bases from J; bases unmatched to any gene: 8. The CDR3 runs to 15 residues. From germline, CDR1 is MNHNS and CDR2 SASEGT. CDR3 residues: CASRIQGTPSYEQYF. In nucleotides, the CDR3 is TGTGCCAGCAGGATACAGGGGACGCCCTCCTACGAGCAGTACTTC.

The chain recombines TRBV6-1 with TRBJ1-2; TRBD1 matches at 9 bases. V lost 6 bases and J lost 5; bases outside the gene matches: 7. Germline V CDR1 and CDR2: MNHNS, SASEGT. CDR3 length equals 14 residues. The CDR3 sequence is CASSVDRGDYGYTF. The CDR3 DNA is TGTGCCAGCAGCGTGGACAGGGGAGATTATGGCTACACCTTC.

About this clone: Because the CDR3 is missing its conserved closing phenylalanine or tryptophan, this is likely a read error. The rearrangement uses TRBV4-2 and TRBJ2-7; 7 bases agree with TRBD1. CDR1 is LGHNA, CDR2 YNFKEQ, per germline. The CDR3 is 13 residues long. V shed 3 bases, J shed 3 bases, and the junction held 2 bases outside the gene matches. The CDR3, as DNA: TGTGCCAGCAGCCAGGACAGGTTCTACGAGCAGTACCTC. Its translation is CASSQDRFYEQYL.

The rearrangement uses TRBV6-5 and TRBJ2-7; D is uncertain. The CDR3 spans 15 residues. Deletions cut 4 bases from V and 0 bases from J, with 13 bases between. Per the germline V gene, CDR1 is MNHEY and CDR2 is SVGAGI. CDR3: CASSSGFSSSYEQYF. The DNA for the CDR3 is TGTGCCAGCAGTTCGGGCTTTAGCAGCTCCTACGAGCAGTACTTC.

Of note for this clone: Additional DNA sequences in this sample encode the identical CDR3. The chain joins TRBV10-3 to TRBJ2-3; D unclear. The V gene lost 0 bases and the J gene lost 0 bases, with 7 bases spanning the gap. CDR1 is ENHRY, CDR2 SYGVKD, per germline. This CDR3 contains 15 residues. CDR3 nucleotides: TGTGCCATCAGTGAGTCGTCGGTAAGCACAGATACGCAGTATTTT. Translated, it gives CAISESSVSTDTQYF.

Concerning this clone: Other DNA sequences within the sample encode an identical CDR3. The chain joins TRBV18 to TRBJ1-2, with 9 positions matching TRBD1. J gave up 2 bases and V 3 bases, and 4 bases lay outside the gene matches. The germline CDR1 and CDR2 sequences are KGHSH and LQKENI. CDR3 size: 15 residues. As DNA, the CDR3 is TGTGCCAGCTCACCTCCGGGACAGGGCAACTATGGCTACACCTTC. This gives the protein CASSPPGQGNYGYTF.